In this sample, the clone carrying this T cell receptor (beta chain) turned up many times. The data derive from a study of Graves' ophthalmopathy and Graves' hyperthyroidism. Amplification from RNA transcripts yielded the TCR beta CDR3 regions. The first round was an RT-PCR with HTBI primers, and the second round was a multiplex PCR. MiXCR was run by TCRdb on the multiplex PCR reads, yielding one entry per CDR3 protein. Of around 600,000 distinct CDR3 sequences detected, more than 40% appear once; the ten largest clones hold more than 2.5%. The CDR3 loop spans 14 amino acids. V lost 6 bases, J lost 2 bases, and 16 bases lay in between. The germline CDR1 and CDR2 sequences are DFQATT and SNEGSKA (reference sequence).

This sequence originates from an adult man with Graves' ophthalmopathy. The material sequenced was peripheral blood. The chain recombines TRBV20-1 with TRBJ2-5, with D maybe TRBD1 (6 bases). The CDR3 reads CSADSQGLQETQYF. CDR3 bases: TGCAGTGCAGACTCTCAGGGGTTACAAGAGACCCAGTACTTC.